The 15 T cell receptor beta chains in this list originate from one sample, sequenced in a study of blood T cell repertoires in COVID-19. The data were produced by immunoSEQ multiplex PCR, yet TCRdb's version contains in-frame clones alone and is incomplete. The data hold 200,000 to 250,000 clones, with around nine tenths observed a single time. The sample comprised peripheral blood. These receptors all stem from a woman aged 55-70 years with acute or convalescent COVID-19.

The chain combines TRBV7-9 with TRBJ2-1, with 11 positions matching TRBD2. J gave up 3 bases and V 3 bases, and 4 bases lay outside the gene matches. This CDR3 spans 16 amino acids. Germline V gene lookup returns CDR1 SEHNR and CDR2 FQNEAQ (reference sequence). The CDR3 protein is CASSLPLAGGYNEQFF. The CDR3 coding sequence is TGTGCCAGCAGCTTGCCCCTAGCGGGGGGCTACAATGAGCAGTTCTTC. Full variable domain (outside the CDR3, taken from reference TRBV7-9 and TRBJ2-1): DTGVSQNPRHKITKRGQNVTFRCDPISEHNRLYWYRQTLGQGPEFLTYFQNEAQLEKSRLLSDRFSAERPKGSFSTLEIQRTEQGDSAMYLCASSLPLAGGYNEQFFGPGTRLTVL.

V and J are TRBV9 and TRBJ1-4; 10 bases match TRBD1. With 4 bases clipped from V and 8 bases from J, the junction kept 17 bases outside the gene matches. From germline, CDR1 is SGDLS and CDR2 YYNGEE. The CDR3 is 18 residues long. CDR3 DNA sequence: TGTGCCAGCAGCCCTCGGGTCATAGGGACAGGGGTAGGGGAAAAACTGTTTTTT. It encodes CASSPRVIGTGVGEKLFF.

In DNA, the CDR3 is TGTGCCAGCAGCTTGGGGGGGGACAGCCTAAATCAGCCCCAGCATTTT. It specifies CASSLGGDSLNQPQHF. The genes are TRBV5-4 and TRBJ1-5; 7 nucleotides agree with TRBD1. The trim removed 0 bases at V and 4 bases at J, leaving 7 bases unmatched. Per the germline V gene, CDR1 is SGHNT and CDR2 is YYREEE (reference sequence). This CDR3 has 16 amino acids.

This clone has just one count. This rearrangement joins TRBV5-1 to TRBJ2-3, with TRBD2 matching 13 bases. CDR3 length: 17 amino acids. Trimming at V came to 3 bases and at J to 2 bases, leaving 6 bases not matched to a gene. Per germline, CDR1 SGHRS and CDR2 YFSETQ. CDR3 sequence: CASSSGLAGDNTDTQYF. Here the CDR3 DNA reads TGCGCCAGCAGCTCCGGACTAGCGGGGGACAACACAGATACGCAGTATTTT.

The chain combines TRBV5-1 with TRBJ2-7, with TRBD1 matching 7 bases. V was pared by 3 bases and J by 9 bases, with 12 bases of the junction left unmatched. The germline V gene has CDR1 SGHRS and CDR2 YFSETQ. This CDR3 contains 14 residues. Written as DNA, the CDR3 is TGCGCCAGCAGCTCCCGGGACAGTTTTTTGGGGCAGTACTTC. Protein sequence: CASSSRDSFLGQYF.

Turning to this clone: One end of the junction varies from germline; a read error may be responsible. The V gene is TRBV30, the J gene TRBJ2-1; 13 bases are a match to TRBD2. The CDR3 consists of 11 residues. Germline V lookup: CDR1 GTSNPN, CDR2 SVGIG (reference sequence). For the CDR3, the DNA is TGTGCCTGGGTTACTAGCGGGGGGGCCGTCTTC. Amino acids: CAWVTSGGAVF.

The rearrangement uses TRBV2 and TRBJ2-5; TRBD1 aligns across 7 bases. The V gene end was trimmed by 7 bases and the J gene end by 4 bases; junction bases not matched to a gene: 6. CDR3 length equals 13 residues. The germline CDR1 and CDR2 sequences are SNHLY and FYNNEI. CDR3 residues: CASKYTGVETQYF. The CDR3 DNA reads TGTGCCAGCAAGTACACAGGGGTAGAGACCCAGTACTTC.

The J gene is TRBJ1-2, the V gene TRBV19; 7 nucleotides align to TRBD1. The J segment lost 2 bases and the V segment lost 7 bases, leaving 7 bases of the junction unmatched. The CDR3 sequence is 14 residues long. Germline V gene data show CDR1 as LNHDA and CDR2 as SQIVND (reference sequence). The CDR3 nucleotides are TGTGCCAGTACTGGTAGGGGACAGAACTATGGCTACACCTTC. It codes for CASTGRGQNYGYTF.

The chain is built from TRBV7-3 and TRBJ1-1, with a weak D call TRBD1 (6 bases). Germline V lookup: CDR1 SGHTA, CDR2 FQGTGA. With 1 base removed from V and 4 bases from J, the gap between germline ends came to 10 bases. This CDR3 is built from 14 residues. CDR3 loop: CASSLSQGSTEAFF. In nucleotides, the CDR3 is TGTGCCAGCAGCTTAAGCCAGGGGAGCACTGAAGCTTTCTTT.

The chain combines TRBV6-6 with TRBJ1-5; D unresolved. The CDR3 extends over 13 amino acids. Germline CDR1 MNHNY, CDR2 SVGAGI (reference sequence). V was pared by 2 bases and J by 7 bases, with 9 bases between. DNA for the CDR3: TGTGCCAGCAGTTACGGGAGGGAACAGCCCCAGCATTTT. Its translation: CASSYGREQPQHF.

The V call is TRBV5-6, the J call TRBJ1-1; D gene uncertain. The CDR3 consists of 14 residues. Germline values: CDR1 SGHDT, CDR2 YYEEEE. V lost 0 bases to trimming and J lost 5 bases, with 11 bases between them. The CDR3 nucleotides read TGTGCCAGCAGCTTGGTATTGGCCGGGACTGAAGCTTTCTTT. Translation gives CASSLVLAGTEAFF.

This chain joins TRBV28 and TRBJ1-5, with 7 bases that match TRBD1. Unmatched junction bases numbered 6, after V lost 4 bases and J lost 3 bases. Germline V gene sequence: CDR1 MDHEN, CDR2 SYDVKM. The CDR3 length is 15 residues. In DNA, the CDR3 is TGTGCCAGCAGTTCCCCGGGGACAGCCAATCAGCCCCAGCATTTT. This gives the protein CASSSPGTANQPQHF.

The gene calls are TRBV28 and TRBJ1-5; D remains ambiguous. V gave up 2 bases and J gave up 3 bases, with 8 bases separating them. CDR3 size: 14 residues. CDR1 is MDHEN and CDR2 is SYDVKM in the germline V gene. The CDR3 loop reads CASSLREDNQPQHF. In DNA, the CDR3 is TGTGCCAGCAGTTTAAGGGAGGACAATCAGCCCCAGCATTTT.

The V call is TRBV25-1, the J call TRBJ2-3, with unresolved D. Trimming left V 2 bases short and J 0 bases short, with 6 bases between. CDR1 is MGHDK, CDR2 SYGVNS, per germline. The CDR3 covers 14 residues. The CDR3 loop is CASSEEASTDTQYF. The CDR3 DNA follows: TGTGCCAGCAGTGAAGAGGCTAGCACAGATACGCAGTATTTT.

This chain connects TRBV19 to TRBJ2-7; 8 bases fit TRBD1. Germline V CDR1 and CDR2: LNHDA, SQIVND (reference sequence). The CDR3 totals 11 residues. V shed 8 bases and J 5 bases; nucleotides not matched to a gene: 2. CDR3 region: CASSDRDEQYF. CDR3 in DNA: TGTGCCAGTTCGGACAGGGACGAGCAGTACTTC.